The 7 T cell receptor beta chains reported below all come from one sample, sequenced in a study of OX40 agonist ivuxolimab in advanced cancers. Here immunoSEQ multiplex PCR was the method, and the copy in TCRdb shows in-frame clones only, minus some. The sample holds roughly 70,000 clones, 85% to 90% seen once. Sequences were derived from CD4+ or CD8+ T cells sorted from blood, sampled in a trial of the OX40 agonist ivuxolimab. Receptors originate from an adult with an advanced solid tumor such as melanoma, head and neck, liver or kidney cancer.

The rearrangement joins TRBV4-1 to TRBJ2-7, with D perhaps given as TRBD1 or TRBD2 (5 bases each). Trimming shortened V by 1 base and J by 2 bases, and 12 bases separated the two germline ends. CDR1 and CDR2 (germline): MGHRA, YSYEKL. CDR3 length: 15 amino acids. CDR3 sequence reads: CASSQARGGTYEQYF. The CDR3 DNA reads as TGCGCCAGCAGCCAAGCCCGGGGCGGCACCTACGAGCAGTACTTC.

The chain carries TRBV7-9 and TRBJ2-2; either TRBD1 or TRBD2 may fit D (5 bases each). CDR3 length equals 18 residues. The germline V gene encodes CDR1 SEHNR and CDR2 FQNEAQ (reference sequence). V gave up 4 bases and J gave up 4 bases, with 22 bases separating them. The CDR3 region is CASSSSESSGTLTGELFF. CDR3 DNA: TGTGCCAGCAGCTCCTCAGAATCATCCGGGACCCTCACCGGGGAGCTGTTTTTT.

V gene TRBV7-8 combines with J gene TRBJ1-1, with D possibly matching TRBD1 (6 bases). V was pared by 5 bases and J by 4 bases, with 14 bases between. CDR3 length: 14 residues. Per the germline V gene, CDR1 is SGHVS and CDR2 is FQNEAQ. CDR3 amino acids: CASSPQGYGTEAFF. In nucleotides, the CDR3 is TGTGCCAGCAGCCCGCAGGGGTATGGCACTGAAGCTTTCTTT.

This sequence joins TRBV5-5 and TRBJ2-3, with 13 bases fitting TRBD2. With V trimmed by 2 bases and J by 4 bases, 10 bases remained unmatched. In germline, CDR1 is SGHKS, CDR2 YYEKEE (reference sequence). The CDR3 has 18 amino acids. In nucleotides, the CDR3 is TGTGCCAGCAGCTTAAGACTAGCGGGGGGCATTGGGTCAGATACGCAGTATTTT. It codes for CASSLRLAGGIGSDTQYF.

Written as DNA, the CDR3 is TGTGCCAGCAGCTTAATGGGGGGTTATGGCTACACCTTC. Translating gives CASSLMGGYGYTF. This sequence joins TRBV7-9 and TRBJ1-2, with D perhaps matching TRBD1 (5 bases). Germline V gene data show CDR1 as SEHNR and CDR2 as FQNEAQ (reference sequence). This CDR3 comprises 13 residues. Trimming cost V 2 bases and J 5 bases, with 9 bases left between them.

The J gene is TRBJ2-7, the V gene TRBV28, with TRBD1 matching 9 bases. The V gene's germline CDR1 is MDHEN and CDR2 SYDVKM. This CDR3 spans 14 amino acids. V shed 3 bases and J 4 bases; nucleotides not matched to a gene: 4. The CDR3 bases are TGTGCCAGCAGTTTTTCGGGACAGGGATACGAGCAGTACTTC. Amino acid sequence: CASSFSGQGYEQYF.

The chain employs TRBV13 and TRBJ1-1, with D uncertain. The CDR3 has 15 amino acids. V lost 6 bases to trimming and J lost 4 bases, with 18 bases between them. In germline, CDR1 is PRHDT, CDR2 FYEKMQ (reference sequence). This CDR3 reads CASRRRGRVSTEAFF. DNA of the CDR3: TGTGCCAGCAGACGGAGAGGGCGGGTGAGCACTGAAGCTTTCTTT.